The 24 T cell receptor beta chains listed next were all sequenced from one sample in a study of blood T cell repertoires in COVID-19. Clones were sequenced by immunoSEQ multiplex PCR, and TCRdb holds only the in-frame ones, with some missing. The sample holds about 140,000 clones, about 80% seen once. Material: PBMCs or T cells enriched from blood (not recorded which). The receptors originated from a woman between 50 and 59 years old who had recovered from COVID-19.

V and J are TRBV3-1 (or the pseudogene TRBV3-2) and TRBJ1-4; 9 bases are a match to TRBD1. Unmatched junction bases numbered 6, after V lost 4 bases and J lost 3 bases. This CDR3 spans 16 amino acids. Germline values: CDR1 LGHDT, CDR2 YNNKEL (reference sequence). Written as DNA, the CDR3 is TGTGCCAGCAGCCTAAGACAGGGGGGATCTAATGAAAAACTGTTTTTT. Its protein is CASSLRQGGSNEKLFF.

The V and J genes are TRBV27 and TRBJ1-5; D is undetermined. V shed 2 bases and J shed 4 bases, with 6 bases lying between them. CDR3 size: 13 residues. Looked up from germline, CDR1 is MNHEY and CDR2 is SMNVEV (reference sequence). CDR3 in amino acids: CASSLRGNQPQHF. CDR3 DNA sequence: TGTGCCAGCAGTTTACGAGGGAATCAGCCCCAGCATTTT.

The chain recombines TRBV10-2 with TRBJ1-6; 7 bases agree with TRBD1. This CDR3 region has 14 residues. V shed 6 bases and J 7 bases; nucleotides not matched to a gene: 6. Germline CDR1 is WSHSY and CDR2 is SAAADI. The CDR3 DNA reads TGCGCCAGCAGGGGACAGAGGGAGAATTCACCCCTCCACTTT. It codes for CASRGQRENSPLHF.

The table lists this clone with a count of one. CDR3 loop: CASSPYRDLDTEAFF. CDR3 DNA sequence: TGTGCCAGCTCACCGTATCGGGACTTGGACACTGAAGCTTTCTTT. The chain recombines TRBV18 with TRBJ1-1, with a possible D match to TRBD1 (5 bases). Germline V gene data show CDR1 as KGHSH and CDR2 as LQKENI. Trimming removed 3 bases from V and 3 bases from J, with 14 bases in between. The CDR3 is 15 amino acids.

The rearrangement joins TRBV29-1 to TRBJ1-1; 10 positions agree with TRBD1. J was trimmed by 2 bases and V by 7 bases; bases with no gene match: 10. The CDR3 runs 15 residues. Germline V gives CDR1 SQVTM, CDR2 ANQGSEA. The CDR3 reads CSGGGQGKINTEAFF. The CDR3 DNA follows: TGCAGCGGGGGGGGACAGGGGAAAATAAACACTGAAGCTTTCTTT.

This clone was observed once. The chain recombines TRBV23-1 with TRBJ2-5; TRBD2 aligns across 11 bases. TRBV23-1 falls under the ORF class, with uncertain function. V was clipped by 2 bases and J by 2 bases; unmatched bases: 10. The CDR3 covers 18 residues. This CDR3 reads CASSQLSSGRPWQETQYF. CDR3 nucleotide sequence: TGCGCCAGCAGTCAACTGTCTAGCGGGAGGCCGTGGCAAGAGACCCAGTACTTC.

The count of this clone is one. The chain couples TRBV23-1 to TRBJ2-7; 10 bases are shared with TRBD1. TRBV23-1 is treated as an ORF (open reading frame) with a function not yet certain. The ends lost 5 bases at V and 2 bases at J; junction bases unmatched: 12. The CDR3 totals 17 residues. Written as DNA, the CDR3 is TGCGCCAGCAGTGTGCTCCTCGGGACAGGGGTAACCTACGAGCAGTACTTC. It codes for CASSVLLGTGVTYEQYF.

This sequence joins TRBV3-1 (or the pseudogene TRBV3-2) and TRBJ2-1, with 16 positions matching TRBD2. Trimming removed 0 bases from V and 3 bases from J; junction bases left unmatched: 8. This CDR3 is built from 20 residues. The germline V gene has CDR1 LGHDT and CDR2 YNNKEL (reference sequence). The CDR3 DNA reads as TGTGCCAGCAGCCAAGACCCTGGGACTAGCGGGGGGGCAATCTACAATGAGCAGTTCTTC. Its protein product is CASSQDPGTSGGAIYNEQFF.

V gene TRBV13 combines with J gene TRBJ2-5; TRBD2 matches 8 bases. The CDR3 has 15 residues. J lost 6 bases, V lost 5 bases, and 11 bases had no gene match. Germline V CDR1 and CDR2: PRHDT, FYEKMQ (reference sequence). The CDR3 here is CASSGSAGGRKTQYF. The DNA for the CDR3 is TGTGCCAGCAGCGGAAGCGCGGGGGGCAGGAAGACCCAGTACTTC.

The chain recombines TRBV7-2 with TRBJ1-5; 7 bases match TRBD1. This CDR3 is built from 14 residues. Germline V gene data show CDR1 as SGHTA and CDR2 as FQGNSA. V shed 5 bases, J shed 2 bases, and the junction held 3 bases outside the gene matches. CDR3 residues: CASSPQGGNQPQHF. CDR3 bases: TGTGCCAGCAGCCCCCAGGGGGGCAATCAGCCCCAGCATTTT.

The rearrangement uses TRBV9 and TRBJ2-1, with TRBD2 matching 10 bases. Trimming cost V 0 bases and J 8 bases; bases outside gene matches: 8. The CDR3 runs to 16 residues. The V gene's germline CDR1 is SGDLS and CDR2 YYNGEE. This CDR3 reads CASSVGTSGNPYEQFF. CDR3 DNA: TGTGCCAGCAGCGTAGGCACTAGCGGGAACCCCTATGAGCAGTTCTTC.

The rearrangement uses TRBV11-2 and TRBJ2-7; 7 nucleotides match TRBD1. V lost 5 bases to trimming and J lost 5 bases; unmatched junction nucleotides: 6. CDR3 length: 13 amino acids. Germline V gene lookup returns CDR1 SGHAT and CDR2 FQNNGV. The CDR3 nucleotides read TGTGCCAGCAGCCTAGGGGGCTGGAACGAGCAGTACTTC. It specifies CASSLGGWNEQYF.

The V and J genes are TRBV19 and TRBJ2-5; possible D gene TRBD1, 6 bases. CDR3 size: 14 residues. Germline V gene sequence: CDR1 LNHDA, CDR2 SQIVND (reference sequence). Trimming cost V 1 base and J 1 base, with 7 bases left between them. This chain's CDR3 is CASSIVGGQETQYF. In nucleotides, the CDR3 is TGTGCCAGTAGTATAGTAGGGGGCCAAGAGACCCAGTACTTC.

The V and J genes are TRBV10-3 and TRBJ2-7; 10 bases are shared with TRBD2. The length of the CDR3 is 16 residues. From germline, CDR1 is ENHRY and CDR2 SYGVKD. J gave up 2 bases and V 0 bases, and 4 bases lay outside the gene matches. The CDR3 coding sequence is TGTGCCATCAGTGAGTCCACTAGCGGGGCCCCCTACGAGCAGTACTTC. This sequence encodes CAISESTSGAPYEQYF.

The V gene is TRBV7-9, the J gene TRBJ1-2; D might be TRBD1 (5 bases). V lost 5 bases to trimming and J lost 2 bases, with 12 bases between them. Germline V gene sequence: CDR1 SEHNR, CDR2 FQNEAQ (reference sequence). The CDR3 loop spans 14 amino acids. CDR3 in DNA: TGTGCCAGCAGCCTCTATCCAGGGAACTATGGCTACACCTTC. Encoded protein: CASSLYPGNYGYTF.

This chain links TRBV12-3 or TRBV12-4 with TRBJ2-1, with TRBD1 as a possible D gene (6 bases). V lost 6 bases and J lost 16, with 16 bases in between. The CDR3 totals 11 residues. The CDR3 bases are TGTGCCAGCAGCCCTGACAGGACCCCTTTCTTC. It encodes CASSPDRTPFF.

V is TRBV19 and J is TRBJ2-3, with TRBD2 matching over 8 bases. Germline CDR1 and CDR2: LNHDA and SQIVND (reference sequence). The V and J ends lost 5 bases and 8 bases, in that order; junction bases with no gene match: 12. The CDR3 sequence is 15 residues long. The CDR3 reads CASSPTSGGAGTQYF. The CDR3, as DNA: TGTGCCAGTAGTCCAACGTCCGGGGGGGCGGGTACGCAGTATTTT.

This rearrangement joins TRBV5-5 to TRBJ2-2, with TRBD2 matching 12 bases. Per germline, CDR1 SGHKS and CDR2 YYEKEE (reference sequence). The CDR3 has 19 residues. J gave up 5 bases and V 0 bases, and 11 bases lay outside the gene matches. CDR3: CASSLVALAGGPGTGELFF. The CDR3, as DNA: TGTGCCAGCAGCTTGGTAGCCCTAGCGGGAGGGCCGGGGACCGGGGAGCTGTTTTTT.

This sequence joins TRBV9 and TRBJ2-1; 8 bases map to TRBD2. Germline V gene sequence: CDR1 SGDLS, CDR2 YYNGEE. CDR3 length equals 14 residues. V shed 3 bases, J shed 7 bases, and the junction held 6 bases outside the gene matches. This chain's CDR3 is CASSETGGPNEQFF. The CDR3, as DNA: TGTGCCAGCAGCGAGACGGGAGGGCCAAATGAGCAGTTCTTC.

This clone has just one count. This chain connects TRBV24-1 to TRBJ2-2; TRBD2 matches 11 bases. The CDR3 covers 15 residues. Trimming cost V 7 bases and J 4 bases; bases outside gene matches: 4. Germline V CDR1 and CDR2: KGHDR, SFDVKD. The CDR3 bases are TGTGCCACCAGCCTAGCGGGAGGCCGCACCGGGGAGCTGTTTTTT. Residues: CATSLAGGRTGELFF.

This clone was detected a few times. The J gene is TRBJ1-4, the V gene TRBV6-5; D call uncertain. Trimming shortened V by 5 bases and J by 6 bases, and 10 bases separated the two germline ends. CDR3 size: 13 residues. The germline V gene has CDR1 MNHEY and CDR2 SVGAGI. CDR3 in amino acids: CASSPGLDEKLFF. DNA of the CDR3: TGTGCCAGCAGTCCAGGTCTCGATGAAAAACTGTTTTTT.

The J gene is TRBJ2-5, the V gene TRBV5-1; D might be TRBD2 (5 bases). Germline loops: CDR1 SGHRS, CDR2 YFSETQ. V dropped 3 bases and J dropped 2 bases, with 20 bases sitting between them. The CDR3 is made up of 17 amino acids. The CDR3 reads CASSWAAVRVWQETQYF. The CDR3 DNA reads as TGCGCCAGCAGCTGGGCTGCGGTGAGGGTGTGGCAAGAGACCCAGTACTTC.

This chain connects TRBV19 to TRBJ1-2; D may be TRBD1 (6 bases). This CDR3 comprises 12 residues. V was shortened by 7 bases and J by 8 bases, with 14 bases between the two germline ends. Germline CDR1 is LNHDA and CDR2 is SQIVND (reference sequence). The CDR3 DNA reads TGTGCCAGTAAAACAGGGACCTCGGGCTACACCTTC. Translating it yields CASKTGTSGYTF.

This clone was found a few times. The CDR3 bases are TGTGCCAGCGCTGAGTTGTCCCTTAAGAGGACTGAAGCTTTCTTT. Translated: CASAELSLKRTEAFF. The gene calls are TRBV28 and TRBJ1-1; no firm D call. Trimming stripped 8 bases from V and 5 bases from J, with 21 bases between. The CDR3 is 15 amino acids. The germline V gene has CDR1 MDHEN and CDR2 SYDVKM.